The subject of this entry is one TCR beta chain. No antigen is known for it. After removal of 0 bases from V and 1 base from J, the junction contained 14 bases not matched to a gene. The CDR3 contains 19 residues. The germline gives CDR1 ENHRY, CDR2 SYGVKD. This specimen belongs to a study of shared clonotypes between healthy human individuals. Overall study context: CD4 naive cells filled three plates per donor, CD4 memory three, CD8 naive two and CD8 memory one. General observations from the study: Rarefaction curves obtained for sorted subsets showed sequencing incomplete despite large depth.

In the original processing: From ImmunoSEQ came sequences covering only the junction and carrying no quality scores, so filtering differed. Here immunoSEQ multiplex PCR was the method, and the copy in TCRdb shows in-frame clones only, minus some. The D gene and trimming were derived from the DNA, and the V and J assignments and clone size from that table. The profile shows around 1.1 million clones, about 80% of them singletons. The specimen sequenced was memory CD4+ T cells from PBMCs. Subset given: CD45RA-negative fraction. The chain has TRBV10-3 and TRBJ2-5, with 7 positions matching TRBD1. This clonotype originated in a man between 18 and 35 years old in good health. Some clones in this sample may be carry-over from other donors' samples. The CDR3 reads CAISESSPARGSIQETQYF. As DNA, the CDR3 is TGTGCCATCAGTGAGTCAAGTCCGGCCAGGGGGAGCATCCAAGAGACCCAGTACTTC.